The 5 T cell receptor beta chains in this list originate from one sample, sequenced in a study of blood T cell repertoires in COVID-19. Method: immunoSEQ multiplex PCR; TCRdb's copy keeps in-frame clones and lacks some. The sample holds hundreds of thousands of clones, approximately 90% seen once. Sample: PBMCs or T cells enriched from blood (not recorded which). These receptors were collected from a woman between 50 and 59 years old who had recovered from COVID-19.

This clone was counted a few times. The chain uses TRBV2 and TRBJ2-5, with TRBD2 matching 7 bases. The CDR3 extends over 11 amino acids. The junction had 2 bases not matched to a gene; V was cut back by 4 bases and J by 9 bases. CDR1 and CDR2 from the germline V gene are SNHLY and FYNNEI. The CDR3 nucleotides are TGTGCCAGCAGTGGACGGGAGGCCCAGTACTTC. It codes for CASSGREAQYF.

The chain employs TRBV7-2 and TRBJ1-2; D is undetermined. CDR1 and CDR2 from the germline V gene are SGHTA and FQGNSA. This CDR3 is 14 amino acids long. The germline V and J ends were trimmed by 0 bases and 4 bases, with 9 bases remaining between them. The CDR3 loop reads CASSLAGEGYGYTF. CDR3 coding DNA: TGTGCCAGCAGCTTAGCGGGAGAAGGCTATGGCTACACCTTC.

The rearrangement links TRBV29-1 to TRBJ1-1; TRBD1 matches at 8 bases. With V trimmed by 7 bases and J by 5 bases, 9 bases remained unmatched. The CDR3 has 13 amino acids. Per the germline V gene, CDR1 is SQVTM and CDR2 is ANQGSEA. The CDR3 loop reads CSAKGQGRTEAFF. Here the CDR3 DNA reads TGCAGCGCAAAAGGACAGGGTAGGACTGAAGCTTTCTTT.

This chain's CDR3 is CASSEAGMTDQGAGGPTGELFF. The CDR3 coding sequence is TGTGCCAGCAGTGAAGCAGGGATGACCGACCAGGGAGCGGGGGGGCCCACCGGGGAGCTGTTTTTT. The J gene is TRBJ2-2, the V gene TRBV2, with 10 bases lining up with TRBD2. This CDR3 has 22 residues. Germline CDR1 SNHLY, CDR2 FYNNEI. V was pared by 0 bases and J by 4 bases, with 20 bases of the junction left unmatched.

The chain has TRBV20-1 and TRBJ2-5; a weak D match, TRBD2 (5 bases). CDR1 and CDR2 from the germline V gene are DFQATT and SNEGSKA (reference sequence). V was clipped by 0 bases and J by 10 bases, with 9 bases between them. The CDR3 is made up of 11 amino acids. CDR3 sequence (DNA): TGCAGTGCTAGAGATGCGGGTGTCCAGTACTTC. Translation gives CSARDAGVQYF.